Sequencing of this T cell receptor (beta chain) was carried out in a study of blood T cell repertoires in COVID-19. Study overall: PBMCs, B-cell-depleted T cells, or T cells provided the cDNA or gDNA that made up the material.

The CDR3 spans 13 residues. Trimming left V 5 bases short and J 5 bases short, with 12 bases between. In germline, CDR1 is SGHNT, CDR2 YENEEA. In the original workflow: The authors estimated nucleated cell counts from reference gene primer amplification. The table came from immunoSEQ multiplex PCR; TCRdb's copy has only in-frame clones and leaves some out. The V and J calls and clone size come from that table; D and trimming were worked out from the DNA. The sample yields 350,000 or so clones, about 90% seen once. Source material: PBMCs or T cells enriched from blood (not recorded which). The TCR was taken from a woman between 25 and 40 years old who had been exposed to COVID-19. This chain connects TRBV11-3 to TRBJ1-2, with a weak D call TRBD1 (6 bases). The CDR3 nucleotides read TGTGCCAGCAGCCTTGGGACATCTTATGGCTACACCTTC. Residues: CASSLGTSYGYTF.